Following are 21 T cell receptor beta chains from one sample sequenced in a study of control samples from healthy donors and cancer patients. Sequencing was performed with immunoSEQ multiplex PCR; in TCRdb, only in-frame clones are kept and a portion is missing. The sample carries around 160,000 clones, roughly 93% recorded once. Source material: blood. The receptor source for this set is a man aged 18-30 years in good health.

This clone was detected once. This sequence joins TRBV12-3 or TRBV12-4 and TRBJ2-7; D is uncertain. The V and J ends lost 5 bases and 3 bases respectively, with 8 bases between them. This CDR3 is 12 amino acids long. CDR3: CASSLPGYEQYF. The CDR3, as DNA: TGTGCCAGCAGTCTCCCGGGCTACGAGCAGTACTTC.

The CDR3 DNA reads TGTGCCAGCAGTACAGGGGGTGAGCAGTTCTTC. This codes for CASSTGGEQFF. The V and J genes are TRBV2 and TRBJ2-1, with 8 positions matching TRBD1. Trimming removed 5 bases from V and 9 bases from J; junction bases left unmatched: 0. Germline loops: CDR1 SNHLY, CDR2 FYNNEI. The CDR3 totals 11 residues.

As DNA, the CDR3 is TGTGCCAGCGGGGAGTACACAGATACGCAGTATTTT. Residues: CASGEYTDTQYF. The chain joins TRBV27 to TRBJ2-3, with D possibly matching TRBD2 (5 bases). Germline lookup yields CDR1 MNHEY and CDR2 SMNVEV (reference sequence). This CDR3 contains 12 residues. The V end lost 8 bases, the J end lost 2 bases, and 8 bases lay between the germline ends.

This clone was observed a handful of times. This rearrangement joins TRBV7-9 to TRBJ2-2, with 14 bases fitting TRBD2. Germline values: CDR1 SEHNR, CDR2 FQNEAQ (reference sequence). The CDR3 is 19 residues long. The V segment lost 1 base and the J segment 4 bases; nucleotides outside the gene matches: 8. In DNA form, the CDR3 reads TGTGCCAGCAGCTTAGGCTGGGGACTAGCGGGGGTTCGCACCGGGGAGCTGTTTTTT. Translation: CASSLGWGLAGVRTGELFF. Using reference TRBV7-9 and TRBJ2-2 for the parts outside the CDR3, the full variable domain is DTGVSQNPRHKITKRGQNVTFRCDPISEHNRLYWYRQTLGQGPEFLTYFQNEAQLEKSRLLSDRFSAERPKGSFSTLEIQRTEQGDSAMYLCASSLGWGLAGVRTGELFFGEGSRLTVL.

This clone has a single count. V is TRBV4-1 and J is TRBJ2-2, with a weak D call TRBD1 (5 bases). Trimming took 4 bases from V and 7 from J, leaving 19 bases between them. The CDR3 is 16 residues long. Germline loops: CDR1 MGHRA, CDR2 YSYEKL. In DNA, the CDR3 is TGCGCCAGCAGCCCCTTGGGCAGCCGGACAAACGGGGAGCTGTTTTTT. Translated: CASSPLGSRTNGELFF.

This clone is termed medium-sized. The chain carries TRBV5-6 and TRBJ2-7; 9 bases agree with TRBD1. Germline CDR1 is SGHDT and CDR2 is YYEEEE. V shed 4 bases, J shed 5 bases, and the junction held 19 bases outside the gene matches. The CDR3 length is 18 residues. For the CDR3, the DNA is TGTGCCAGCAGCCCAACCGGGACAGGGATAGGAATGAGCGACGAGCAGTACTTC. The encoded protein is CASSPTGTGIGMSDEQYF.

This clone was detected once. V usage is TRBV7-2 and J usage is TRBJ2-3; D perhaps matches TRBD2 (6 bases). V gave up 1 base and J gave up 6 bases, with 14 bases separating them. Germline V gives CDR1 SGHTA, CDR2 FQGNSA. This CDR3 has 15 amino acids. The CDR3 DNA reads TGTGCCAGCAGCTTAGGCCAGGGCCGGGAGGATACGCAGTATTTT. Protein: CASSLGQGREDTQYF.

V and J are TRBV9 and TRBJ1-2; tentatively, D is TRBD1 (6 bases). CDR3 size: 15 residues. Germline CDR1 SGDLS, CDR2 YYNGEE. With 3 bases removed from V and 1 base from J, the gap between germline ends came to 13 bases. The DNA for the CDR3 is TGTGCCAGCAGCGGGGTTGGGGGGCTTAACTATGGCTACACCTTC. Amino acid sequence: CASSGVGGLNYGYTF.

The rearrangement links TRBV19 to TRBJ1-5; no definite D call. The germline V gene has CDR1 LNHDA and CDR2 SQIVND (reference sequence). V was trimmed by 3 bases and J by 3 bases, leaving 6 bases between them. This CDR3 has 13 amino acids. CDR3 protein: CASSIQDNQPQHF. Written as DNA, the CDR3 is TGTGCCAGTAGTATTCAGGACAATCAGCCCCAGCATTTT. Full variable domain (rest looked up from reference TRBV19 and TRBJ1-5): DGGITQSPKYLFRKEGQNVTLSCEQNLNHDAMYWYRQDPGQGLRLIYYSQIVNDFQKGDIAEGYSVSREKKESFPLTVTSAQKNPTAFYLCASSIQDNQPQHFGDGTRLSIL.

This chain uses TRBV4-3 with TRBJ2-1; TRBD1 aligns across 9 bases. Germline values: CDR1 LGHNA, CDR2 YSLEER. Germline trimming cut 4 bases from V and 4 bases from J; bases unmatched to any gene: 8. The CDR3 is 16 residues long. CDR3 loop: CASSRDRDRVYNEQFF. The CDR3 DNA reads TGCGCCAGCAGCCGAGACCGGGACAGGGTATACAATGAGCAGTTCTTC.

This clone is a singleton in its sample. The chain joins TRBV10-3 to TRBJ2-1; D is ambiguous. V was cut by 3 bases and J by 4 bases, with 22 bases left in between. Germline-derived CDR1 and CDR2 are ENHRY and SYGVKD. The CDR3 runs 18 residues. The CDR3 DNA reads TGTGCCATCAGTGATCAAATGATAACTCCCCTTCCATACAATGAGCAGTTCTTC. It encodes CAISDQMITPLPYNEQFF.

The rearrangement links TRBV7-8 to TRBJ2-1; TRBD2 matches at 10 bases. Trimming took 6 bases from V and 6 from J; bases not matched to a gene: 8. Germline CDR1 SGHVS, CDR2 FQNEAQ. There are 15 residues in the CDR3. Written as DNA, the CDR3 is TGTGCCAGCAGTCTAGCGGGAGTTTTTTCCAATGAGCAGTTCTTC. Its translation: CASSLAGVFSNEQFF. Full variable domain (missing parts from reference TRBV7-8 and TRBJ2-1): GAGVSQSPRYKVAKRGQDVALRCDPISGHVSLFWYQQALGQGPEFLTYFQNEAQLDKSGLPSDRFFAERPEGSVSTLKIQRTQQEDSAVYLCASSLAGVFSNEQFFGPGTRLTVL.

The gene calls are TRBV27 and TRBJ1-3; the D is unclear. The CDR3 is made up of 15 amino acids. V was cut by 0 bases and J by 3 bases, with 9 bases left in between. Germline V gene data show CDR1 as MNHEY and CDR2 as SMNVEV (reference sequence). In nucleotides, the CDR3 is TGTGCCAGCAGTTTATCCGCAAGCCATGGAAACACCATATATTTT. This codes for CASSLSASHGNTIYF.

The genes are TRBV9 and TRBJ2-2; 7 bases map to TRBD1. The CDR3 is 14 residues long. CDR1 SGDLS and CDR2 YYNGEE come from the germline V gene. Trimming cost V 0 bases and J 4 bases; bases outside gene matches: 0. CDR3 DNA: TGTGCCAGCAGCGTAGCAGGGGGCACCGGGGAGCTGTTTTTT. It codes for CASSVAGGTGELFF.

This sequence joins TRBV28 and TRBJ2-2; TRBD1 is a possible D gene (6 bases). Trimming pared 2 bases from V and 4 bases from J, leaving 11 bases between. Germline loops: CDR1 MDHEN, CDR2 SYDVKM. The CDR3 totals 15 residues. The CDR3 region is CASSLRDRPTGELFF. CDR3 nucleotide sequence: TGTGCCAGCAGTTTACGAGACAGGCCCACCGGGGAGCTGTTTTTT.

This clone has just one count. The V and J genes are TRBV5-6 and TRBJ1-1, with TRBD1 as a possible D gene (5 bases). The V and J ends lost 4 bases and 4 bases respectively, with 20 bases between them. Germline loops: CDR1 SGHDT, CDR2 YYEEEE. CDR3 length: 16 amino acids. Here the CDR3 reads CASSPPGRAGGTEAFF. The DNA of the CDR3 is TGTGCCAGCAGCCCGCCGGGGAGGGCCGGGGGCACTGAAGCTTTCTTT.

The chain combines TRBV7-2 with TRBJ2-2; 7 bases map to TRBD1. The CDR3 has 15 residues. Germline V gives CDR1 SGHTA, CDR2 FQGNSA. V shed 4 bases, J shed 3 bases, and the junction held 5 bases outside the gene matches. CDR3 sequence: CASSSRDRYTGELFF. In nucleotides, the CDR3 is TGTGCCAGCAGCTCCCGGGACAGATACACCGGGGAGCTGTTTTTT.

The chain couples TRBV11-3 to TRBJ2-5; possibly TRBD2 for D (6 bases). The CDR3 loop spans 13 amino acids. V gave up 1 base and J gave up 5 bases, with 8 bases separating them. The germline gives CDR1 SGHNT, CDR2 YENEEA. The CDR3 sequence is CASSLVGGETQYF. The CDR3, as DNA: TGTGCCAGCAGCTTAGTTGGGGGGGAGACCCAGTACTTC.

The chain employs TRBV6-5 and TRBJ2-7, with D possibly TRBD1 on 6 matching bases. V lost 6 bases, J lost 7 bases, and 13 bases lay in between. The V gene's germline CDR1 is MNHEY and CDR2 SVGAGI. The CDR3 has 12 amino acids. CDR3 nucleotides: TGTGCCAGCAGCCAACTGGGGGCTGAGCAGTACTTC. Its translation: CASSQLGAEQYF.

V is TRBV19 and J is TRBJ1-1; D is perhaps TRBD1 (6 bases). There are 13 residues in the CDR3. With 1 base removed from V and 8 bases from J, the gap between germline ends came to 11 bases. Looked up from germline, CDR1 is LNHDA and CDR2 is SQIVND (reference sequence). The CDR3 loop is CASSIGLTGEAFF. The DNA of the CDR3 is TGTGCCAGTAGTATAGGTTTAACAGGGGAAGCTTTCTTT.

The J gene is TRBJ1-1, the V gene TRBV13, with 11 bases identical to TRBD1. The CDR3 has 17 amino acids. CDR1 is PRHDT, CDR2 FYEKMQ, per germline (reference sequence). V dropped 5 bases and J dropped 3; count of bases not matched to a gene: 11. The CDR3 loop is CASSPRTGGGRDTEAFF. As DNA, the CDR3 is TGTGCCAGCAGCCCCCGGACAGGGGGCGGCAGAGACACTGAAGCTTTCTTT.